This TCR beta chain was captured in a study of blood T cells in healthy people across ages. General study points: CMV status of donors was not determined, possibly confounding expanded clonotype changes.

Together with a sample-barcoded 5' primer, a J-beta primer mix was included in a second PCR lasting about 7 to 12 cycles. Every sample returned 2.5 million or more CDR3-containing paired-end reads. TCRdb recomputed calls from the 5' RACE reads with MiXCR, one row per CDR3 protein. The table includes 1,100,000 or so distinct CDR3 sequences, 40% to 55% detected once. Worth noting for this clonotype: Its antigen is currently unknown.

The CDR3 extends over 13 amino acids. V dropped 4 bases and J dropped 4 bases, with 11 bases sitting between them. CDR1 DFQATT and CDR2 SNEGSKA come from the germline V gene (reference sequence). This TCR came from a woman aged 55-69 years in good health. This chain connects TRBV20-1 to TRBJ2-1, with D hard to call. Source material: blood. The CDR3 nucleotides read TGCAGTGCTAAGGCAGAAACTTACAATGAGCAGTTCTTC. As protein: CSAKAETYNEQFF.